These 21 T cell receptor beta chains were all obtained from the same sample, sequenced in a study of T-cell memory formation after mild COVID-19. TCRdb processed the 5' RACE reads anew with MiXCR; each CDR3 protein has one entry. Of about 340,000 distinct CDR3 sequences in the sample, more than 15% were seen once. Sequenced input: PBMCs or a T cell subset sorted from them (not recorded which). These receptors were taken from a man younger than 35 who had mild COVID-19 (a few samples of this study predate the infection). Cell type and time point are not known.

The chain employs TRBV5-1 and TRBJ2-4; 14 bases agree with TRBD2. CDR3 length equals 16 residues. From germline, CDR1 is SGHRS and CDR2 YFSETQ. V was pared by 4 bases and J by 5 bases, with 5 bases of the junction left unmatched. This CDR3 reads CASSRTSGGSQNIQYF. The CDR3 DNA reads as TGCGCCAGCAGCCGGACTAGCGGGGGGTCCCAAAACATTCAGTACTTC.

This clonotype was recorded only once. The CDR3 protein is CASGPKTGGETQYF. The CDR3 DNA sequence: TGTGCTAGTGGTCCCAAGACAGGGGGTGAGACCCAGTACTTC. The V gene is TRBV12-5, the J gene TRBJ2-5; TRBD1 matches at 9 bases. There are 14 residues in the CDR3. Trimming removed 5 bases from V and 5 bases from J; junction bases left unmatched: 6. Looked up from germline, CDR1 is LGHNT and CDR2 is FRNRAP.

V usage is TRBV20-1 and J usage is TRBJ2-3, with D possibly TRBD2 on 5 matching bases. V lost 0 bases and J 2 bases, leaving 9 bases between the germline ends. The CDR3 spans 14 residues. Germline lookup yields CDR1 DFQATT and CDR2 SNEGSKA (reference sequence). CDR3 in amino acids: CSARDEDFTDTQYF. CDR3 in DNA: TGCAGTGCTAGAGACGAGGACTTCACAGATACGCAGTATTTT.

A few counts support this clonotype. V and J are TRBV29-1 and TRBJ1-2; D is possibly TRBD1 (6 bases). The V end lost 7 bases, the J end lost 7 bases, and 16 bases lay between the germline ends. The CDR3 sequence is 12 residues long. The germline V gene has CDR1 SQVTM and CDR2 ANQGSEA. The CDR3 loop is CSAQGDAGGYTF. The CDR3 DNA reads as TGCAGCGCACAGGGTGATGCCGGTGGCTACACCTTC. The full variable domain, in which reference TRBV29-1 and TRBJ1-2 provide the parts outside the CDR3, is SAVISQKPSRDICQRGTSLTIQCQVDSQVTMMFWYRQQPGQSLTLIATANQGSEATYESGFVIDKFPISRPNLTFSTLTVSNMSPEDSSIYLCSAQGDAGGYTFGSGTRLTVV.

The chain links TRBV9 to TRBJ2-3, with no clear D. Trimming cost V 3 bases and J 6 bases, with 14 bases left between them. This CDR3 has 14 residues. CDR1 and CDR2 (germline): SGDLS, YYNGEE. The CDR3 protein is CASSDPGPGDTQYF. CDR3 nucleotide sequence: TGTGCCAGCAGCGACCCCGGGCCTGGGGATACGCAGTATTTT.

This chain uses TRBV12-3 or TRBV12-4 with TRBJ2-5; D is possibly TRBD1 (6 bases). V shed 1 base and J shed 3 bases, with 9 bases lying between them. The CDR3 sequence is 14 residues long. In nucleotides, the CDR3 is TGTGCCAGCAGTTTAGGACAGGTTAAAGAGACCCAGTACTTC. Protein sequence: CASSLGQVKETQYF.

This clonotype occurred many times. V usage is TRBV5-4 and J usage is TRBJ2-3; TRBD1 matches 7 bases. Germline CDR1 and CDR2: SGHNT and YYREEE (reference sequence). J gave up 6 bases and V 2 bases, and 6 bases lay outside the gene matches. The CDR3 covers 14 residues. CDR3 in amino acids: CASSLRGHTDTQYF. The CDR3, as DNA: TGTGCCAGCAGCTTAAGGGGGCATACGGATACGCAGTATTTT.

The chain uses TRBV12-3 or TRBV12-4 and TRBJ1-4, with TRBD1 matching over 8 bases. The CDR3 runs 14 residues. V was pared by 6 bases and J by 2 bases, with 2 bases of the junction left unmatched. CDR3 sequence: CASRQGATNEKLFF. The CDR3 DNA is TGTGCCAGCAGGCAGGGGGCTACTAATGAAAAACTGTTTTTT.

The DNA of the CDR3 is TGTGCCATCCGAACGACTAGCGGAGGGGAGACCCAGTACTTC. Amino acid sequence: CAIRTTSGGETQYF. This chain connects TRBV10-3 to TRBJ2-5; 9 bases fit TRBD2. The CDR3 extends over 14 amino acids. The germline V gene has CDR1 ENHRY and CDR2 SYGVKD. J was trimmed by 5 bases and V by 8 bases; bases with no gene match: 9.

The table lists this clonotype with a few counts. J is TRBJ2-3 and V is TRBV4-3; TRBD1 aligns across 9 bases. CDR3 length equals 16 residues. J gave up 2 bases and V 0 bases, and 3 bases lay outside the gene matches. Germline lookup yields CDR1 LGHNA and CDR2 YSLEER. The CDR3 DNA is TGCGCCAGCAGCCAAGAAGGGACAGGGATCACAGATACGCAGTATTTT. This codes for CASSQEGTGITDTQYF.

The sample holds a few counts of this clonotype. The V and J genes are TRBV11-2 and TRBJ2-7; D unclear. CDR1 is SGHAT, CDR2 FQNNGV, per germline. The CDR3 is 14 amino acids. V shed 8 bases and J shed 0 bases, with 14 bases lying between them. The CDR3 DNA is TGTGCCAGCGTCTGGACGGAGAGCTCCTACGAGCAGTACGTC. Translation gives CASVWTESSYEQYV.

The CDR3 DNA sequence: TGTGCCAGCAGCGGCCTTGGACAGGACTTAAGGGAGCAGTACTTC. Translation: CASSGLGQDLREQYF. The chain recombines TRBV6-5 with TRBJ2-7; 7 bases are shared with TRBD1. Germline lookup yields CDR1 MNHEY and CDR2 SVGAGI. After removal of 6 bases from V and 7 bases from J, the junction contained 15 bases not matched to a gene. This CDR3 region has 15 residues.

This clonotype was seen a handful of times. This chain uses TRBV5-4 with TRBJ1-2; D gene ambiguous. CDR1 is SGHNT and CDR2 is YYREEE in the germline V gene (reference sequence). V shed 0 bases and J shed 4 bases, with 10 bases lying between them. The CDR3 runs to 14 residues. The CDR3 region has the DNA TGTGCCAGCAGCTTGGGGAACAGTGGCTATGGCTACACCTTC. This translates into CASSLGNSGYGYTF.

The chain uses TRBV9 and TRBJ2-5, with D possibly TRBD1 on 5 matching bases. The germline V gene has CDR1 SGDLS and CDR2 YYNGEE. The CDR3 totals 13 residues. Trimming cost V 4 bases and J 5 bases, with 12 bases left between them. The CDR3 spells CASSPRAGETQYF. CDR3 nucleotide sequence: TGTGCCAGCAGCCCCAGGGCAGGGGAGACCCAGTACTTC.

This clonotype was seen only a few times. This chain links TRBV5-1 with TRBJ2-7; 8 bases line up with TRBD1. The ends lost 0 bases at V and 12 bases at J; junction bases unmatched: 8. The CDR3 consists of 13 residues. Germline assignment: CDR1 SGHRS and CDR2 YFSETQ. In nucleotides, the CDR3 is TGCGCCAGCAGCTTGGATTCGACAGGGGTGAGGTACGTC. Translation gives CASSLDSTGVRYV.

There are a few counts of this clonotype. The chain links TRBV3-1 to TRBJ1-2; D ambiguous. Trimming cost V 4 bases and J 4 bases, with 16 bases left between them. CDR3 length: 15 residues. CDR1 LGHDT and CDR2 YNNKEL come from the germline V gene (reference sequence). CDR3 residues: CASSPLRTDFYGYTF. The CDR3 bases are TGTGCCAGCAGCCCTTTAAGAACAGACTTCTATGGCTACACCTTC.

This clonotype was recorded many times. The chain is built from TRBV18 and TRBJ2-3; D not resolved. The V gene lost 0 bases and the J gene lost 0 bases, with 4 bases spanning the gap. Per the germline V gene, CDR1 is KGHSH and CDR2 is LQKENI. This CDR3 has 14 residues. The CDR3 loop reads CASSPPASTDTQYF. In DNA, the CDR3 is TGTGCCAGCTCACCACCCGCTAGCACAGATACGCAGTATTTT.

This clonotype has a handful of counts. V gene TRBV3-1 combines with J gene TRBJ1-6; TRBD1 is a possible D gene (5 bases). The V end was cut by 1 base, the J end by 7 bases, with 11 bases between. Germline CDR1 reads LGHDT; CDR2 reads YNNKEL (reference sequence). The CDR3 length is 15 residues. CDR3 amino acids: CASSQGQSLNSPLHF. The CDR3, as DNA: TGTGCCAGCAGCCAAGGACAGAGTCTGAATTCACCCCTCCACTTT.

This clonotype was seen only a few times. The chain uses TRBV6-5 and TRBJ2-1; D assignment may be TRBD1 or TRBD2 (6 bases each). Per the germline V gene, CDR1 is MNHEY and CDR2 is SVGAGI. CDR3 length: 18 amino acids. The germline V and J ends were trimmed by 2 bases and 9 bases, with 26 bases remaining between them. The CDR3 region has the DNA TGTGCCAGCAGTTACATCGCGGAGGGGGTTGACTTGGGGAGTGAGCAGTTCTTC. This sequence encodes CASSYIAEGVDLGSEQFF.

This clonotype was seen a few times. The rearrangement uses TRBV4-1 and TRBJ1-5, with a possible D match to TRBD1 (5 bases). Looked up from germline, CDR1 is MGHRA and CDR2 is YSYEKL. The CDR3 covers 17 residues. Trimming left V 2 bases short and J 1 base short, with 15 bases between. Written as DNA, the CDR3 is TGCGCCAGCAGCCAAAGCCGGGGCAGGTCAAGCAATCAGCCCCAGCATTTT. It codes for CASSQSRGRSSNQPQHF.

A few counts support this clonotype. The V and J genes are TRBV6-2 or TRBV6-3 and TRBJ2-2; possibly TRBD1 for D (5 bases). The germline V gene encodes CDR1 MNHEY and CDR2 SVGEGT. V lost 3 bases and J lost 0, with 11 bases in between. CDR3 length equals 16 residues. In nucleotides, the CDR3 is TGTGCCAGCAGTTATCAGGGCTACGCGAACACCGGGGAGCTGTTTTTT. Encoded protein: CASSYQGYANTGELFF.